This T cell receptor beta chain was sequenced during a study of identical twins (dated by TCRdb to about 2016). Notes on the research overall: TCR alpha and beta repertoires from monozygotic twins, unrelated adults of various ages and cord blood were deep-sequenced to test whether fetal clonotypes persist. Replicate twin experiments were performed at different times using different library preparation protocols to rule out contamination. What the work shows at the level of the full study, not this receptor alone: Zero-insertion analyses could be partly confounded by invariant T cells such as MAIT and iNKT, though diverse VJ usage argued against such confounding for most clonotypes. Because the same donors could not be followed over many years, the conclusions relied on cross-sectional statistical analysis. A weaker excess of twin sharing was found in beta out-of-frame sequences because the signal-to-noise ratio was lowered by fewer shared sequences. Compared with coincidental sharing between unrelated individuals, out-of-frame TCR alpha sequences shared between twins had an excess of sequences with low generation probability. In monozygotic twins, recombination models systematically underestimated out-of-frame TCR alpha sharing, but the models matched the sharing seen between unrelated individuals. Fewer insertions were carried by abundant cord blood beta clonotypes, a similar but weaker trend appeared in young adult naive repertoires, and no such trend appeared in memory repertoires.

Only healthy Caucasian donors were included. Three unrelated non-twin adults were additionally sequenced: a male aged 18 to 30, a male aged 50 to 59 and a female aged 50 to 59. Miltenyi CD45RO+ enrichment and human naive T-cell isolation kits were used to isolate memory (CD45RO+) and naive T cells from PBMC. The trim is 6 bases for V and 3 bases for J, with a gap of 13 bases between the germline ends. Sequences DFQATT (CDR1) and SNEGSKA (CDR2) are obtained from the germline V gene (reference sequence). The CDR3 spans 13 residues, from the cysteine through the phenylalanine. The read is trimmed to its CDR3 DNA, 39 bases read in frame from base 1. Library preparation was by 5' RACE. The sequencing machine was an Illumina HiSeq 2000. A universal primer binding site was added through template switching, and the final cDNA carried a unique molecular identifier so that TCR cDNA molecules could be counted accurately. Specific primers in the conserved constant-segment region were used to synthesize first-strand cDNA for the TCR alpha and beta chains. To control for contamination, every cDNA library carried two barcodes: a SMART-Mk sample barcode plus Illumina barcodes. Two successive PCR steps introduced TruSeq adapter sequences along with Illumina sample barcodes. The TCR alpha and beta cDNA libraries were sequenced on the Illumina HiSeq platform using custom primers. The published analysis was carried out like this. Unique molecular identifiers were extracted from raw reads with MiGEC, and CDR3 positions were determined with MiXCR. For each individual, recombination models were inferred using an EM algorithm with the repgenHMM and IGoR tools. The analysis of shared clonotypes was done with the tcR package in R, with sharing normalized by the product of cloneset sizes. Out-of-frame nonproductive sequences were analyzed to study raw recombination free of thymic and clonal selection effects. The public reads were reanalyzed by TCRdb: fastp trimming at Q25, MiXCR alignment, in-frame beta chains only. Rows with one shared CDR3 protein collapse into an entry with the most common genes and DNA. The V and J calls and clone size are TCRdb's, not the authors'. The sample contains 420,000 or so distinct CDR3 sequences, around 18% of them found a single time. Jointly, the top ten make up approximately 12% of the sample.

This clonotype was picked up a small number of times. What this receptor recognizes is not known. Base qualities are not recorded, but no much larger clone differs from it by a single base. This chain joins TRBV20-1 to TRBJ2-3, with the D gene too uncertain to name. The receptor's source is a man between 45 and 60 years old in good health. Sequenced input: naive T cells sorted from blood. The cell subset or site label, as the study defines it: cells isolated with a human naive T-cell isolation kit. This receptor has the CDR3 CSARAIITDTQYF. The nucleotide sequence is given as TGCAGTGCACGGGCTATAATAACAGATACGCAGTATTTT.